This T cell receptor (beta chain) emerged from a study of low-dose radiotherapy and immunotherapy resistance in tumors. About the study: The regimen for patients comprised intravenous nivolumab 240 mg every two weeks plus intravenous ipilimumab 1 mg/kg every six weeks. Every day for four cycles from cycle 1 day 1, patients took 300 mg of oral aspirin.

As for time point: before trial treatment. In this sample, this clonotype turned up many times. Alpha and beta chains were covered, as first-strand cDNA relied on TRAV- and TRBV-specific primers. The authors ran 15 to 25 PCR cycles to amplify TCRs with a constant-region primer and V-primer adapter. In vitro transcription amplified the mRNA that had been isolated. TCRdb fed the reads into MiXCR, producing one record per CDR3 protein. The table includes about 64,000 distinct CDR3 sequences, about 25% detected once. CDR1 is SGHRS and CDR2 is YFSETQ in the germline V gene. The CDR3 extends over 16 amino acids. V shed 4 bases, J shed 2 bases, and the junction held 10 bases outside the gene matches.

The sequencing here drew on PBMCs, taken before treatment. The sequence was collected from a male donor with rectosigmoid adenocarcinoma. The V and J genes are TRBV5-1 and TRBJ2-3; 7 bases agree with TRBD1. The CDR3 sequence is CASSAATGSNTDTQYF. The CDR3 nucleotides are TGCGCCAGCAGCGCGGCGACAGGGTCGAACACAGATACGCAGTATTTT.